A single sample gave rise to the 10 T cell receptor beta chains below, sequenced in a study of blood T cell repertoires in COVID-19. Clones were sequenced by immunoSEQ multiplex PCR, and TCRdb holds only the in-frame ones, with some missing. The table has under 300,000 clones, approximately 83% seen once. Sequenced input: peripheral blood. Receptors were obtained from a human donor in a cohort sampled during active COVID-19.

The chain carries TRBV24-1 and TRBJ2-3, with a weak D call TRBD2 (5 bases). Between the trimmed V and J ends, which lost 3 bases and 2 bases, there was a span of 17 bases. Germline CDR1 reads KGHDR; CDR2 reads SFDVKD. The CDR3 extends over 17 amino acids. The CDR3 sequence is CATSDRPGRHYTDTQYF. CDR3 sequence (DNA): TGTGCCACCAGTGATCGACCGGGAAGACATTACACAGATACGCAGTATTTT.

The CDR3 reads CASSHGDSSPGYTF. CDR3 nucleotides: TGTGCCAGCAGCCACGGGGACTCCTCCCCGGGCTACACCTTC. This chain joins TRBV3-1 (or the pseudogene TRBV3-2) and TRBJ1-2; the D gene is possibly TRBD1 (5 bases). Germline CDR1 reads LGHDT; CDR2 reads YNNKEL (reference sequence). CDR3 size: 14 residues. V lost 3 bases to trimming and J lost 8 bases, with 16 bases between them.

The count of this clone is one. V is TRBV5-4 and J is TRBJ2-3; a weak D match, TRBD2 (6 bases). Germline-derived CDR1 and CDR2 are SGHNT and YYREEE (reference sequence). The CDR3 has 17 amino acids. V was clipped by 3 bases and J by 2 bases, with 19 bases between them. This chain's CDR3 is CASSSFGEALVTDTQYF. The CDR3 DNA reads TGTGCCAGCAGCTCCTTCGGGGAGGCACTTGTCACAGATACGCAGTATTTT.

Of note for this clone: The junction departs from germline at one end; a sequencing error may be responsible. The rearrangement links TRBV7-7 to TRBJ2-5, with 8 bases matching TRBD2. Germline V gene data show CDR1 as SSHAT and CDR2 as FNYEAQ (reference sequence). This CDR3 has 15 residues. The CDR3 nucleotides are TGTGCTAGCAGCTTAGAAGGACTAGCCGCGCAGACCCAGTACTTC. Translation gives CASSLEGLAAQTQYF.

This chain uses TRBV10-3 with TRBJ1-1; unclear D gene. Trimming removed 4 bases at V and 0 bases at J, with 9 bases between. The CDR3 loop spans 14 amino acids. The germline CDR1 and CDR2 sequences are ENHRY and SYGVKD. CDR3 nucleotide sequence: TGTGCCATCAGTGGCTCGGGGTTGAACACTGAAGCTTTCTTT. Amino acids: CAISGSGLNTEAFF.

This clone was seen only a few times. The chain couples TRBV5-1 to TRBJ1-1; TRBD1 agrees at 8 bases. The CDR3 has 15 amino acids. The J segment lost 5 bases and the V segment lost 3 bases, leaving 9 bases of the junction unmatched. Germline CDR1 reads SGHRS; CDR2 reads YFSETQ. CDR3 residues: CASSSRTGKRTEAFF. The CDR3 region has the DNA TGCGCCAGCAGCTCCCGGACAGGGAAAAGGACTGAAGCTTTCTTT.

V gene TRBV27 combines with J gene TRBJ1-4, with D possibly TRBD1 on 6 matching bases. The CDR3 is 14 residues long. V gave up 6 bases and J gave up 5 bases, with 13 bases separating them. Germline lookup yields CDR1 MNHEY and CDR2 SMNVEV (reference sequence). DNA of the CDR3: TGTGCCAGCAGACTACAGGGCCTGAATGAAAAACTGTTTTTT. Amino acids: CASRLQGLNEKLFF.

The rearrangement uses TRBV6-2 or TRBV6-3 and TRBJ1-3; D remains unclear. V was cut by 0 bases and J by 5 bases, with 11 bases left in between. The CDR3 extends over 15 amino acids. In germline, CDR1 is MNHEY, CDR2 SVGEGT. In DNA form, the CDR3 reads TGTGCCAGCAGTTACTCCCAACACGGGAGAAACACCATATATTTT. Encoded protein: CASSYSQHGRNTIYF.

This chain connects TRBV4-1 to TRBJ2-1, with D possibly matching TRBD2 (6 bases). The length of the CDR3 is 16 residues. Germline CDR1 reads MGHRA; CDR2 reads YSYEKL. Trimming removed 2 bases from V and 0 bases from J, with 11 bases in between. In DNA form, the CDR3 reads TGCGCCAGCAGCCAACAATCCGGGAGCTCCTACAATGAGCAGTTCTTC. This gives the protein CASSQQSGSSYNEQFF.

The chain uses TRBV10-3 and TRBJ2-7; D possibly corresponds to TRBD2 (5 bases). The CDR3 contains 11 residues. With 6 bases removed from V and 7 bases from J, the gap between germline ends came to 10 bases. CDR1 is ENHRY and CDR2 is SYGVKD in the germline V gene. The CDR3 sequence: CAIRGPGEQYF. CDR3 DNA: TGTGCCATCAGGGGCCCGGGAGAGCAGTACTTC.